This T cell receptor (beta chain) was identified in a study of a mutant IDH1 vaccine in newly diagnosed glioma. This clone showed up just once. Its matching antigen is unknown. Repertoires were generated with immunoSEQ multiplex PCR, while TCRdb's copy carries only in-frame clones and drops some. This table has approximately 70,000 clones, 79% appearing once. Regarding time point: baseline, week 1 (first vaccination visit). Sample treatment: pre-vaccination baseline after standard-of-care therapy. The V and J ends lost 6 bases and 5 bases respectively, with 9 bases between them. Germline CDR1 and CDR2: LNHDA and SQIVND (reference sequence). This CDR3 spans 12 amino acids. Study-wide points: Shifts in the top peripheral T cell clonotypes seemed unrelated to pseudoprogression. Most patients, 90% to 95%, showed vaccine-induced immune responses.

The clonotype was recovered from a man aged 50 or older with glioma. V usage is TRBV19 and J usage is TRBJ2-3; D might be TRBD1 (6 bases). The specimen was PBMCs, collected from a glioma patient treated with radiotherapy, temozolomide or both. In DNA form, the CDR3 reads TGTGCCAGTAGCACAGGGTTAGATACGCAGTATTTT. This gives the protein CASSTGLDTQYF.